This T cell receptor (beta chain) was identified in a study of monozygotic twins with cystic fibrosis. V gave up 7 bases and J gave up 1 base, with 10 bases separating them. CDR3 size: 13 residues. In germline, CDR1 is MDHEN, CDR2 SYDVKM. Sequenced by immunoSEQ multiplex PCR; TCRdb stores in-frame clones only, minus some. This repertoire shows 30,000 to 35,000 clones, more than 60% found once; its top ten account for about 0.8%. The chain links TRBV28 to TRBJ1-2, with D unclear. This clonotype was obtained from a girl aged 5-17 years with cystic fibrosis. Sequencing was performed on blood. The CDR3 here is CASTLSVNYGYTF. The CDR3 nucleotides read TGTGCCAGCACTCTCTCGGTTAACTATGGCTACACCTTC.